These 8 T cell receptor beta chains were sequenced from one sample in a study of T cell responses to AZD1222 COVID-19 vaccine (dated by TCRdb to about 2021). The time point label here, explained by the study, means: about 28 days (+/-7) after the second vaccine dose. Libraries came from the immunoSEQ multiplex PCR assay. The table was pulled from immuneACCESS by TCRdb, which kept in-frame rearrangements only. Such tables lose some clones; where checked, under half of the loss comes from unresolved V genes, and the rest has no known cause. Counted in this sample were approximately 140,000 clones; roughly nine tenths of them appeared once. Of the sample, 2.5% to 4% falls within the top ten clones. The sample consisted of peripheral blood, taken 28 days after the second AZD1222 dose. These receptors all stem from an adult who received the AZD1222 COVID-19 vaccine.

The rearrangement uses TRBV7-9 and TRBJ2-7; 8 bases align to TRBD1. J was trimmed by 3 bases and V by 3 bases; bases with no gene match: 4. This CDR3 region has 14 residues. CDR1 SEHNR and CDR2 FQNEAQ come from the germline V gene (reference sequence). The CDR3 spells CASSFGTGGYEQYF. CDR3 nucleotides: TGTGCCAGCAGCTTTGGGACAGGCGGCTACGAGCAGTACTTC.

This chain connects TRBV13 to TRBJ2-3, with TRBD2 matching over 10 bases. CDR3 length: 17 residues. Germline V gene lookup returns CDR1 PRHDT and CDR2 FYEKMQ (reference sequence). V lost 5 bases to trimming and J lost 4 bases; unmatched junction nucleotides: 12. The chain's CDR3 is CASSRRLAGVQADTQYF. In DNA form, the CDR3 reads TGTGCCAGCAGCCGAAGGCTAGCGGGAGTTCAGGCAGATACGCAGTATTTT.

As for this clone: The identical CDR3 is also encoded by other nucleotide sequences in the sample. The rearrangement joins TRBV5-1 to TRBJ2-3; tentatively, D is TRBD1 or TRBD2 (6 bases each). CDR1 SGHRS and CDR2 YFSETQ come from the germline V gene. CDR3 length: 15 residues. V was shortened by 0 bases and J by 1 base, with 9 bases between the two germline ends. Written as DNA, the CDR3 is TGCGCCAGCAGCTTGGGGGGGGCTGGCACAGATACGCAGTATTTT. This encodes CASSLGGAGTDTQYF.

The rearrangement uses TRBV29-1 and TRBJ2-1, with D perhaps matching TRBD2 (6 bases). The V and J ends lost 4 bases and 6 bases respectively, with 16 bases between them. The germline CDR1 and CDR2 sequences are SQVTM and ANQGSEA. CDR3 size: 14 residues. The CDR3 nucleotides read TGCAGCGTTGCCGGAGGGGCAAGACTCAATGAGCAGTTCTTC. Encoded protein: CSVAGGARLNEQFF.

The V and J genes are TRBV30 and TRBJ1-5; 9 bases align to TRBD1. This CDR3 region has 14 residues. The germline V gene encodes CDR1 GTSNPN and CDR2 SVGIG (reference sequence). The ends lost 5 bases at V and 1 base at J; junction bases unmatched: 3. CDR3 nucleotide sequence: TGTGCCTGGGCCGACAGGGGGAGCAATCAGCCCCAGCATTTT. Translation: CAWADRGSNQPQHF.

This sequence joins TRBV30 and TRBJ2-7, with 8 bases matching TRBD1. Germline-derived CDR1 and CDR2 are GTSNPN and SVGIG (reference sequence). CDR3 size: 15 residues. Trimming took 0 bases from V and 5 from J; bases not matched to a gene: 9. Here the CDR3 reads CAWSVLRTGRHEQYF. The CDR3 DNA reads TGTGCCTGGAGTGTACTCAGGACAGGGCGGCACGAGCAGTACTTC. Variable domain in full (rest from reference TRBV30 and TRBJ2-7): SQTIHQWPATLVQPVGSPLSLECTVEGTSNPNLYWYRQAAGRGLQLLFYSVGIGQISSEVPQNLSASRPQDRQFILSSKKLLLSDSGFYLCAWSVLRTGRHEQYFGPGTRLTVT.

This sequence joins TRBV11-3 and TRBJ2-3; 11 bases align to TRBD2. Per germline, CDR1 SGHNT and CDR2 YENEEA. The CDR3 runs to 15 residues. V was pared by 5 bases and J by 6 bases, with 7 bases of the junction left unmatched. CDR3 bases: TGTGCCAGCAGCCAAGGACTAGCGGGCTACGATACGCAGTATTTT. As protein: CASSQGLAGYDTQYF.

This clone was observed a single time. V and J are TRBV4-3 and TRBJ2-7; 14 nucleotides line up with TRBD2. CDR1 is LGHNA, CDR2 YSLEER, per germline. The CDR3 runs 18 residues. The V gene end was trimmed by 5 bases and the J gene end by 4 bases; junction bases not matched to a gene: 13. The CDR3 protein is CASSLELSGTSGSYEQYF. CDR3 nucleotides: TGCGCCAGCAGCTTGGAACTATCCGGGACTAGCGGGAGTTACGAGCAGTACTTC.